Listed here are 28 T cell receptor beta chains from one sample, sequenced in a study of identical twins. Each CDR3 protein is one row after TCRdb ran MiXCR on the 5' RACE reads. The sample contains some 1,700,000 distinct CDR3 sequences, roughly 35% of which appear only once. The sequenced sample consisted of cord blood. All receptors come from a newborn girl in good health.

The CDR3 sequence is CAISRTGPLINTEAFF. The CDR3, as DNA: TGTGCCATCTCCCGTACAGGCCCCCTTATCAACACTGAAGCTTTCTTT. J is TRBJ1-1 and V is TRBV10-3; D perhaps matches TRBD1 (5 bases). The CDR3 has 16 residues. Germline values: CDR1 ENHRY, CDR2 SYGVKD. Trimming stripped 8 bases from V and 2 bases from J, with 21 bases between.

The chain joins TRBV19 to TRBJ2-1, with TRBD2 identical over 11 bases. The V gene's germline CDR1 is LNHDA and CDR2 SQIVND (reference sequence). J lost 6 bases, V lost 4 bases, and 11 bases had no gene match. The CDR3 extends over 17 amino acids. The CDR3 nucleotides read TGTGCCAGTAGTAAGGCTAGCGGGGGGACTTTCCGCAATGAGCAGTTCTTC. Translated, it gives CASSKASGGTFRNEQFF.

This clonotype was recorded at least ten times. The chain uses TRBV12-3 or TRBV12-4 and TRBJ1-2; D is unclear. The CDR3 is 13 residues long. V lost 5 bases to trimming and J lost 4 bases, with 11 bases between them. In nucleotides, the CDR3 is TGTGCCAGCAGTACACGGGATTCCTATGGCTACACCTTC. Residues: CASSTRDSYGYTF.

This rearrangement joins TRBV12-3 or TRBV12-4 to TRBJ2-2; 12 bases are shared with TRBD2. V was clipped by 0 bases and J by 6 bases; unmatched bases: 5. The CDR3 length is 17 residues. CDR3 in DNA: TGTGCCAGCAGTTTAGCCCTTCTAGCGGGAGGGCCCGGGGAGCTGTTTTTT. Protein product: CASSLALLAGGPGELFF.

The CDR3 loop reads CASRPSGNHYYNEQFF. The DNA for the CDR3 is TGTGCCAGCAGACCTAGCGGGAATCACTACTACAATGAGCAGTTCTTC. V is TRBV7-9 and J is TRBJ2-1; 9 nucleotides align to TRBD2. Germline V gene data show CDR1 as SEHNR and CDR2 as FQNEAQ (reference sequence). The junction had 9 bases not matched to a gene; V was cut back by 6 bases and J by 3 bases. The CDR3 extends over 16 amino acids.

This chain joins TRBV27 and TRBJ2-7; the D gene is possibly TRBD2 (5 bases). The germline gives CDR1 MNHEY, CDR2 SMNVEV (reference sequence). The ends were cut back, 6 bases at V and 2 bases at J, with 11 bases in the middle. CDR3 length equals 13 residues. In DNA form, the CDR3 reads TGTGCCAGCAGGACGACTAATACCTACGAGCAGTACTTC. Encoded protein: CASRTTNTYEQYF.

This clonotype was picked up a small number of times. This chain links TRBV4-1 with TRBJ2-5; 7 nucleotides agree with TRBD1. The V and J ends lost 6 bases and 3 bases, in that order; junction bases with no gene match: 4. The CDR3 has 13 amino acids. Germline lookup yields CDR1 MGHRA and CDR2 YSYEKL. The CDR3 DNA follows: TGCGCCAGCAGACGTACAGGGGAAGAGACCCAGTACTTC. This sequence encodes CASRRTGEETQYF.

The table lists this clonotype with a few counts. This chain joins TRBV10-3 and TRBJ2-7, with a tentative D call TRBD1 (6 bases). V was clipped by 6 bases and J by 0 bases, with 24 bases between them. The CDR3 loop spans 18 amino acids. Germline V CDR1 and CDR2: ENHRY, SYGVKD. In DNA, the CDR3 is TGTGCCATCAGGGGGGCTCACGGACTCCTTACCAGCTCCTACGAGCAGTACTTC. It specifies CAIRGAHGLLTSSYEQYF.

The chain joins TRBV28 to TRBJ2-4; no firm D call. CDR1 is MDHEN, CDR2 SYDVKM, per germline. The CDR3 length is 11 residues. Trimming took 4 bases from V and 13 from J, leaving 11 bases between them. CDR3 in amino acids: CASSYKSTQYF. DNA of the CDR3: TGTGCCAGCAGTTACAAATCAACCCAGTACTTC. Using reference TRBV28 and TRBJ2-4 for the parts outside the CDR3, the full variable domain is DVKVTQSSRYLVKRTGEKVFLECVQDMDHENMFWYRQDPGLGLRLIYFSYDVKMKEKGDIPEGYSVSREKKERFSLILESASTNQTSMYLCASSYKSTQYFGAGTRLSVL.

This clonotype came up many times. The chain links TRBV20-1 to TRBJ2-5, with D possibly being TRBD2 (5 bases). The CDR3 is 13 amino acids. Trimming removed 6 bases from V and 2 bases from J, with 13 bases in between. Germline V gene lookup returns CDR1 DFQATT and CDR2 SNEGSKA (reference sequence). CDR3 DNA: TGCAGTGCCGGAAGAGGGAGACAAGAGACCCAGTACTTC. This gives the protein CSAGRGRQETQYF.

This clonotype was found a few times. The chain joins TRBV28 to TRBJ2-3; D not resolved. From germline, CDR1 is MDHEN and CDR2 SYDVKM. The CDR3 extends over 14 amino acids. Trimming removed 5 bases from V and 4 bases from J, with 13 bases in between. The CDR3 DNA is TGTGCCAGCAGTCCGCAGCTGATATCAGATACGCAGTATTTT. Translating gives CASSPQLISDTQYF.

This chain links TRBV6-1 with TRBJ2-5; TRBD2 matches 11 bases. V lost 6 bases, J lost 4 bases, and 7 bases stayed unmatched. The CDR3 length is 15 residues. Per the germline V gene, CDR1 is MNHNS and CDR2 is SASEGT. In nucleotides, the CDR3 is TGTGCCAGCAGACGTAGCGGGGGGGCCTCAGAGACCCAGTACTTC. Protein sequence: CASRRSGGASETQYF.

The J gene is TRBJ1-5, the V gene TRBV15; D possibly corresponds to TRBD1 (5 bases). In germline, CDR1 is LNHNV, CDR2 YYDKDF (reference sequence). The CDR3 has 13 residues. Trimming removed 5 bases from V and 3 bases from J, with 8 bases in between. This CDR3 is CATSRGDNQPQHF. CDR3 in DNA: TGTGCCACCAGCCGAGGGGACAATCAGCCCCAGCATTTT.

Only a few counts were recorded for this clonotype. The CDR3 loop reads CASSFFGQFSYNSPLHF. The CDR3 coding sequence is TGTGCCAGCAGTTTTTTCGGACAGTTCTCCTATAATTCACCCCTCCACTTT. The chain joins TRBV28 to TRBJ1-6; maybe TRBD1 (6 bases). The CDR3 has 17 amino acids. V was cut by 3 bases and J by 0 bases, with 12 bases left in between. Germline V CDR1 and CDR2: MDHEN, SYDVKM.

The V and J genes are TRBV4-2 and TRBJ2-2; 10 bases match TRBD2. Germline V gene sequence: CDR1 LGHNA, CDR2 YNFKEQ. V lost 1 base to trimming and J lost 2 bases; unmatched junction nucleotides: 13. The CDR3 spans 20 residues. The CDR3 reads CASSQGEIAGGLFNTGELFF. As DNA, the CDR3 is TGTGCCAGCAGCCAAGGGGAAATAGCGGGAGGACTATTTAACACCGGGGAGCTGTTTTTT.

This clonotype turned up a few times. This sequence joins TRBV24-1 and TRBJ1-5; D is possibly TRBD1 (5 bases). This CDR3 is built from 15 residues. The germline V gene has CDR1 KGHDR and CDR2 SFDVKD. Trimming took 4 bases from V and 6 from J, leaving 15 bases between them. The CDR3 sequence: CATSDAVGAGQPQHF. The CDR3, as DNA: TGTGCCACCAGTGACGCCGTCGGGGCGGGTCAGCCCCAGCATTTT.

J is TRBJ2-4 and V is TRBV9; TRBD2 matches at 7 bases. J lost 4 bases, V lost 0 bases, and 7 bases had no gene match. Germline V gives CDR1 SGDLS, CDR2 YYNGEE. This CDR3 has 16 residues. CDR3 protein: CASSVGSGTTKNIQYF. As DNA, the CDR3 is TGTGCCAGCAGCGTAGGTAGTGGGACTACAAAAAACATTCAGTACTTC.

This clonotype showed up just a few times. The rearrangement joins TRBV28 to TRBJ2-3; possible D gene TRBD2, 6 bases. V was clipped by 3 bases and J by 1 base, with 14 bases between them. CDR1 is MDHEN, CDR2 SYDVKM, per germline. This CDR3 is built from 16 residues. CDR3 sequence (DNA): TGTGCCAGCAGTTTTTGGTCGGGAGTGGGCACAGATACGCAGTATTTT. This codes for CASSFWSGVGTDTQYF.

The chain has TRBV5-1 and TRBJ2-7; 10 positions match TRBD1. Germline-derived CDR1 and CDR2 are SGHRS and YFSETQ. This CDR3 is built from 15 residues. V shed 3 bases and J 6 bases; nucleotides not matched to a gene: 9. CDR3 nucleotide sequence: TGCGCCAGCAGCTGGGCCGGGACAGGGGAAGGCGAGCAGTACTTC. Its protein product is CASSWAGTGEGEQYF.

This rearrangement joins TRBV7-9 to TRBJ1-4, with a possible D match to TRBD1 (6 bases). Looked up from germline, CDR1 is SEHNR and CDR2 is FQNEAQ (reference sequence). V lost 1 base, J lost 6 bases, and 12 bases lay in between. The CDR3 contains 15 residues. The CDR3 coding sequence is TGTGCCAGCAGCTTAGAAGGAAGGGGGGATGAAAAACTGTTTTTT. Its translation: CASSLEGRGDEKLFF.

The sample holds a few counts of this clonotype. The CDR3 is CASSGNADTQYF. In DNA, the CDR3 is TGTGCCAGCAGCGGAAACGCAGATACGCAGTATTTT. V is TRBV11-3 and J is TRBJ2-3; D ambiguous. The germline V and J ends were trimmed by 5 bases and 4 bases, with 7 bases remaining between them. CDR1 SGHNT and CDR2 YENEEA come from the germline V gene. This CDR3 contains 12 residues.

The CDR3 DNA sequence: TGTGCCTGGAATCTAGGGGCTAGCACAGATACGCAGTATTTT. This encodes CAWNLGASTDTQYF. The V call is TRBV30, the J call TRBJ2-3; a weak D match, TRBD1 (5 bases). Between the trimmed V and J ends, which lost 4 bases and 0 bases, there was a span of 11 bases. The CDR3 spans 14 residues. CDR1 and CDR2 from the germline V gene are GTSNPN and SVGIG (reference sequence). The whole variable domain, filled in from reference TRBV30 and TRBJ2-3, reads SQTIHQWPATLVQPVGSPLSLECTVEGTSNPNLYWYRQAAGRGLQLLFYSVGIGQISSEVPQNLSASRPQDRQFILSSKKLLLSDSGFYLCAWNLGASTDTQYFGPGTRLTVL.

Concerning this clonotype itself: Possible read error: a much larger clone is one base away. The V gene is TRBV5-1, the J gene TRBJ2-4; 11 nucleotides match TRBD2. Germline V gene data show CDR1 as SGHRS and CDR2 as YFSETQ. Losses at the gene ends were 0 bases for V and 13 bases for J; bases not matched to a gene: 9. The CDR3 covers 15 residues. CDR3 protein: CASSLVAGGHNEQYF. As DNA, the CDR3 is TGCGCCAGCAGCTTGGTAGCGGGAGGGCACAATGAGCAGTACTTC.

Comment on this clonotype: A much larger clone lies a single base off, so this may be a read error. The chain employs TRBV29-1 and TRBJ2-1; TRBD2 matches 8 bases. This CDR3 is 14 amino acids long. Germline loops: CDR1 SQVTM, CDR2 ANQGSEA. CDR3 DNA: TGCAGCGCTGAAGAACTAGCGGTCTACAATGAGCAGTTCTTC. Protein sequence: CSAEELAVYNEQFF.

The J gene is TRBJ2-5, the V gene TRBV28, with TRBD2 identical over 7 bases. V lost 8 bases, J lost 2 bases, and 8 bases stayed unmatched. CDR3 length: 14 amino acids. CDR1 is MDHEN and CDR2 is SYDVKM in the germline V gene. This CDR3 reads CASGLLARQETQYF. CDR3 coding DNA: TGTGCCAGCGGGTTACTAGCGAGGCAAGAGACCCAGTACTTC. Complete variable domain (other parts from reference TRBV28 and TRBJ2-5): DVKVTQSSRYLVKRTGEKVFLECVQDMDHENMFWYRQDPGLGLRLIYFSYDVKMKEKGDIPEGYSVSREKKERFSLILESASTNQTSMYLCASGLLARQETQYFGPGTRLLVL.

The rearrangement uses TRBV12-3 or TRBV12-4 and TRBJ2-3, with a possible D match to TRBD2 (5 bases). V lost 6 bases, J lost 4 bases, and 23 bases lay in between. This CDR3 spans 17 amino acids. DNA for the CDR3: TGTGCCAGCAGCTTCACAAGGAGCCTAGTGGGAGCAGATACGCAGTATTTT. This gives the protein CASSFTRSLVGADTQYF.

This clonotype was picked up many times. The rearrangement links TRBV6-4 to TRBJ2-1, with 13 bases fitting TRBD2. The CDR3 is made up of 19 amino acids. Germline V gene data show CDR1 as MRHNA and CDR2 as SNTAGT. V was clipped by 6 bases and J by 5 bases; unmatched bases: 16. CDR3 nucleotide sequence: TGTGCCAGCAGCGTCGGGGTACTAGCGGGAGGGATACTAAACAATGAGCAGTTCTTC. As protein: CASSVGVLAGGILNNEQFF.

The rearrangement joins TRBV6-1 to TRBJ2-7, with 10 positions matching TRBD2. The germline gives CDR1 MNHNS, CDR2 SASEGT. The CDR3 loop spans 16 amino acids. Germline trimming cut 4 bases from V and 2 bases from J; bases unmatched to any gene: 8. The CDR3 DNA reads TGTGCCAGCAGTGGACTAGCGGGTAGATTAACCTACGAGCAGTACTTC. Encoded protein: CASSGLAGRLTYEQYF.